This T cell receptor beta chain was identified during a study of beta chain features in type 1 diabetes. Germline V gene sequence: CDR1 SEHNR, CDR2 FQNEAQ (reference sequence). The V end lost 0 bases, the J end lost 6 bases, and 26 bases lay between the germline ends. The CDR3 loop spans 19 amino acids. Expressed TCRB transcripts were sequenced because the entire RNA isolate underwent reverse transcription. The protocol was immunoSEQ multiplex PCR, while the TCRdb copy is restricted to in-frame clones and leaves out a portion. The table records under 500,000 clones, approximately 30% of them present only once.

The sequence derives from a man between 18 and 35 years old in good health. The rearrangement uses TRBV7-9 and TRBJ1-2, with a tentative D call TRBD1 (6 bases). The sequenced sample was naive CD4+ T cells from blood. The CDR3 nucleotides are TGTGCCAGCAGCTTAGCGCGATGGTCAGGGGATAGCGCGAAGGATGGCTACACCTTC. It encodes CASSLARWSGDSAKDGYTF.